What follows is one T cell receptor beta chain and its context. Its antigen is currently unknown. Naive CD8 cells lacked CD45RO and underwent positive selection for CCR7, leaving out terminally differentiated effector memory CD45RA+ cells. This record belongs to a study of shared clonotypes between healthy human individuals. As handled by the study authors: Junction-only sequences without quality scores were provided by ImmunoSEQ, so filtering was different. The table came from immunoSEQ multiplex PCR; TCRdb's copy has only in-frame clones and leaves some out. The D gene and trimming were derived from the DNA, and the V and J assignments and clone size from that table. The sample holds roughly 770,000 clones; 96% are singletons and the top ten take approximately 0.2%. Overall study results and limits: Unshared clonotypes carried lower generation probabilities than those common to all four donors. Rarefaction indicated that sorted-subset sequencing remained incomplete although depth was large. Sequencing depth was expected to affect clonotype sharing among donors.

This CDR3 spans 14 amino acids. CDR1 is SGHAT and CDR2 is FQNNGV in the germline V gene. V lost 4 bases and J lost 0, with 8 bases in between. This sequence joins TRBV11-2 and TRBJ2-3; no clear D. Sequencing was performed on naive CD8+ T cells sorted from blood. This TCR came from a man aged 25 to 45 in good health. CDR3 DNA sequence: TGTGCCAGCAGCTATGTGGCTAGCACAGATACGCAGTATTTT. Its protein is CASSYVASTDTQYF.